This T cell receptor beta chain was identified in a study of blood T cells in healthy people across ages. The second PCR ran about 6 to 12 cycles with a sample-barcoded 5' primer and J-beta primers. TCRdb re-called the 5' RACE reads with MiXCR, one entry per CDR3 protein. The sample carries more than 800,000 distinct CDR3 sequences, 40% to 55% recorded once. Trimming left V 2 bases short and J 0 bases short, with 14 bases between. Germline assignment: CDR1 MNHEY and CDR2 SVGAGI. This CDR3 has 16 amino acids. J is TRBJ2-7 and V is TRBV6-5, with TRBD1 as a possible D gene (6 bases). Sequencing was done on a sample of blood. This TCR derives from a woman in her sixties or seventies in good health. The CDR3 region is CASSYTIRGSSYEQYF. CDR3 bases: TGTGCCAGCAGTTACACAATCAGGGGCAGCTCCTACGAGCAGTACTTC.